This entry features one T cell receptor (beta chain) sequence. Its antigen is unknown. TCRdb re-called the 5' RACE reads with MiXCR, one entry per CDR3 protein. The repertoire has about 510,000 distinct CDR3 sequences, 21% of them found once; the top ten carry approximately 15%. J lost 7 bases, V lost 1 base, and 5 bases had no gene match. Looked up from germline, CDR1 is SGHRS and CDR2 is YFSETQ. CDR3 length: 14 residues. This entry is derived from a study of T cells after yellow fever vaccination. Study-level findings and limits: Reappearing after the booster were most of the clones from primary vaccination (about 96% CD4, around 88% CD8).

The TCR sequence derives from a man between 18 and 35 years old who received the YFV17D yellow fever vaccine. This sequence joins TRBV5-1 and TRBJ1-2, with 9 nucleotides matching TRBD1. This sample comprised PBMCs, obtained more than 20 days after the first yellow fever vaccination. CDR3 sequence reads: CASSLTGGEGGYTF. In DNA, the CDR3 is TGCGCCAGCAGCTTGACAGGGGGCGAAGGTGGCTACACCTTC. Based on the CDR3 plus reference TRBV5-1 and TRBJ1-2, the full variable domain is KAGVTQTPRYLIKTRGQQVTLSCSPISGHRSVSWYQQTPGQGLQFLFEYFSETQRNKGNFPGRFSGRQFSNSRSEMNVSTLELGDSALYLCASSLTGGEGGYTFGSGTRLTVV.